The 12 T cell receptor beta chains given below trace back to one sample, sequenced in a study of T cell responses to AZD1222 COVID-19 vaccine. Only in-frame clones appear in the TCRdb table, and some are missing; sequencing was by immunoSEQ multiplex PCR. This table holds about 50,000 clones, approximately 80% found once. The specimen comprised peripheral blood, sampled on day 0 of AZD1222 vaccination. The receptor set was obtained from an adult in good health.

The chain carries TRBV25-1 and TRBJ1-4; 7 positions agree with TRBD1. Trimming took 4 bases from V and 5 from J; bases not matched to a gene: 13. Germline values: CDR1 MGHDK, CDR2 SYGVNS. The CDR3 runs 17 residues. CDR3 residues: CASSARQGRGPNEKLFF. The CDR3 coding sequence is TGTGCCAGCAGTGCCCGACAGGGAAGGGGGCCCAATGAAAAACTGTTTTTT.

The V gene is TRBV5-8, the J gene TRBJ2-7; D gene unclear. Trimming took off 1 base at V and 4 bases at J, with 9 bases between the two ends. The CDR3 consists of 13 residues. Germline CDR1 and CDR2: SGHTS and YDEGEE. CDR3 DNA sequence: TGTGCCAGCAGCTTGTCCCGCCGATACGAGCAGTACTTC. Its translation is CASSLSRRYEQYF.

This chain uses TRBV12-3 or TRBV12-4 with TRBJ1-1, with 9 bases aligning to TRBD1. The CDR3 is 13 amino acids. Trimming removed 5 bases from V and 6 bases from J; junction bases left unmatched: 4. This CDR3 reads CASSLTGGSEAFF. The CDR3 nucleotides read TGTGCCAGCAGTCTCACAGGGGGCTCTGAAGCTTTCTTT.

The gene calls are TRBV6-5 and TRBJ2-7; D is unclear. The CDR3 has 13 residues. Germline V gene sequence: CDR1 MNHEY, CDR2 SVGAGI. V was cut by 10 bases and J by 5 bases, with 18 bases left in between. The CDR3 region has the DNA TGTGCCACCAACCCCCACCCGGTCCACGAGCAGTACTTC. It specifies CATNPHPVHEQYF.

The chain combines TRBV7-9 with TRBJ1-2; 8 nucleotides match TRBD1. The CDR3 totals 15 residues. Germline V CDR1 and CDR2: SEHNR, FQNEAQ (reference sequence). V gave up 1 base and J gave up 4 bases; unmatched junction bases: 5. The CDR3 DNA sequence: TGTGCCAGCAGCTTAGGCGGACAGGGACTCTATGGCTACACCTTC. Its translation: CASSLGGQGLYGYTF.

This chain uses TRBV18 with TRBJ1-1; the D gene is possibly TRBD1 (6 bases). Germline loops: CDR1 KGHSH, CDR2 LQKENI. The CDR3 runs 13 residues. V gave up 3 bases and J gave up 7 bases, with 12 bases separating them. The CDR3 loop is CASSPPGGREAFF. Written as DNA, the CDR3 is TGTGCCAGCTCACCTCCCGGGGGGCGTGAAGCTTTCTTT.

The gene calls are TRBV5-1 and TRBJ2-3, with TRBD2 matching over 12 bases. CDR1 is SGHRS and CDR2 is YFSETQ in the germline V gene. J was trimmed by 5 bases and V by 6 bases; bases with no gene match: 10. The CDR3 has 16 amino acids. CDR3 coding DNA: TGCGCCAGCACGACTAGCGGGGGCCTTACCCTAGATACGCAGTATTTT. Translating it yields CASTTSGGLTLDTQYF.

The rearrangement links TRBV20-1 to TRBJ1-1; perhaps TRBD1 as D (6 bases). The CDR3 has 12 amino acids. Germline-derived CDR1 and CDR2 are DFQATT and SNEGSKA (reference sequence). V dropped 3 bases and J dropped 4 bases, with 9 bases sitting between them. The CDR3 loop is CSASGGGTEAFF. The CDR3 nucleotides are TGCAGTGCTAGTGGGGGCGGCACTGAAGCTTTCTTT.

The CDR3 sequence is CASRGGRETQYF. CDR3 nucleotide sequence: TGTGCCAGCAGAGGGGGCAGGGAGACCCAGTACTTC. The chain carries TRBV27 and TRBJ2-5, with 7 nucleotides matching TRBD1. After removal of 6 bases from V and 5 bases from J, the junction contained 3 bases not matched to a gene. Germline assignment: CDR1 MNHEY and CDR2 SMNVEV (reference sequence). CDR3 length equals 12 residues.

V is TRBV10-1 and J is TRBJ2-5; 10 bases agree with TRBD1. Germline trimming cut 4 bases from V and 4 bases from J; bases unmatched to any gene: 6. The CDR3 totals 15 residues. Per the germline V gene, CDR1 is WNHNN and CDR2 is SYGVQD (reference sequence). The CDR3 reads CASSGQGAGGETQYF. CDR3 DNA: TGCGCCAGCAGTGGACAGGGGGCAGGTGGAGAGACCCAGTACTTC.

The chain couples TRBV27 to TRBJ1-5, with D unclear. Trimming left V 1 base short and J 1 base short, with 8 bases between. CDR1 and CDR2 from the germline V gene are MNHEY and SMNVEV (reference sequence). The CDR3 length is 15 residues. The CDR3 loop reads CASSLWAGSNQPQHF. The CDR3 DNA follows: TGTGCCAGCAGTTTATGGGCGGGGAGCAATCAGCCCCAGCATTTT.

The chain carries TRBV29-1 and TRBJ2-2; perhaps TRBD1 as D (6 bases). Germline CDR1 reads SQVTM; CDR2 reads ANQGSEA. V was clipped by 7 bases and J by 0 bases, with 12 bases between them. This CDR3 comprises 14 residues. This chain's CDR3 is CSAPGVANTGELFF. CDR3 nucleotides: TGCAGCGCCCCAGGGGTAGCGAACACCGGGGAGCTGTTTTTT.